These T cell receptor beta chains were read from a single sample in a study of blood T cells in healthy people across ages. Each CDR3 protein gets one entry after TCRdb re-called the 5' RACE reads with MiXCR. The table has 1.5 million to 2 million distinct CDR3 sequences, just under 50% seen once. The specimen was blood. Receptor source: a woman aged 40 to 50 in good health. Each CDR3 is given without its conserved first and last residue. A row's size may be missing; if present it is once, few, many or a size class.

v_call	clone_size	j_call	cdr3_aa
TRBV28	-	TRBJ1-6	ASSLHSLGSYNSPLH
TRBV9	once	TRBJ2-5	ASSEGTPQETQY
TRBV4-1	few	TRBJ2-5	ASSQRAEGETQY
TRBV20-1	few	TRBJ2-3	SDKSGKGPDTQY
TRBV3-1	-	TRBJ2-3	ASSQERDYADTQY
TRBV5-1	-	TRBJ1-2	AGSPVPGQGEDT
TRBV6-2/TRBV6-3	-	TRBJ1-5	ASSYPGRAGKPQH
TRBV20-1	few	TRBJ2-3	SASYTSPGADTQY
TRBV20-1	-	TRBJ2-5	SARDFSSGSQETQY
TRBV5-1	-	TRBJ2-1	ASSNGQGGYNEQF
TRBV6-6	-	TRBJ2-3	ASSPDWGAQGDTQY